The T cell receptor (beta chain) under discussion was sequenced for a study of control samples from healthy donors and cancer patients (dated by TCRdb to 2020 to 2021). Per the germline V gene, KGHSH is the CDR1 and LQKENI is the CDR2. V is cut by 6 bases and J by 1 base, and the space between the germline ends is 9 bases. The CDR3 runs 13 amino acids, cysteine and phenylalanine included. Only the CDR3 DNA stays, 39 bases, in frame from base 1. Library creation used the immunoSEQ multiplex PCR assay. The table comes from immuneACCESS by way of TCRdb, which keeps in-frame sequences with V and J called. Part of the clones is missing from these tables; in studies checked, under half for an unresolved V gene and the rest for unknown reasons. The sample contains more than 30,000 clones, 65% to 85% of them found a single time. The top ten clonotypes cover approximately 21% of the sample. As concerns this clone: The antigen it recognizes is unknown. It has no much larger one-base neighbor in the sample; base qualities were not kept.

The receptor chain draws on TRBV18 and TRBJ1-1; the D gene assignment is ambiguous. This clonotype was sampled from a woman aged 60-70 years with lung cancer. Sample: PBMCs. The nucleotide sequence reads TGTGCCAGCTCGGCGGCGGGGAACACTGAAGCTTTCTTT. Its translation is CASSAAGNTEAFF.